The present TCR beta chain was sequenced within a study of regulatory T cells in long-lasting Graves disease. The study's findings and limits: Reduced TCR diversity was observed in persistent Graves' patients versus newly diagnosed patients. A greater number of public clonotypes (around 2,700) was shared by persistent patients than by new patients (roughly 880).

CDR1 is SQVTM and CDR2 is ANQGSEA in the germline V gene. The CDR3 runs to 14 residues. V was clipped by 4 bases and J by 0 bases, with 9 bases between them. Regarding this clonotype: Its antigen remains unidentified.

According to the study, TCR beta libraries were built with iRepertoire HTBI primers and CDR3-region Arm-PCR. TCRdb independently ran MiXCR on the multiplex PCR reads; one entry per CDR3 protein. The sample holds hundreds of thousands of distinct CDR3 sequences, about 22% seen once. Time point defined: persistent/refractory GD, antithyroid drugs over 5 years with positive TRAb. RNA isolated from PBMCs was used to make the TCR library. The V and J genes are TRBV29-1 and TRBJ2-2; no reliable D call. This clonotype was sampled from a female donor with Graves disease. The sample consisted of peripheral blood mononuclear cells (PBMCs), taken when the disease was refractory, from a patient treated with antithyroid drugs. The CDR3 protein is CSVVRPANTGELFF. The CDR3 DNA reads as TGCAGCGTTGTTCGGCCCGCGAACACCGGGGAGCTGTTTTTT.